Sequencing of this T cell receptor beta chain was carried out in a study of blood T cell repertoires in COVID-19. Study context: In each case, the material was cDNA or gDNA derived from T cells, B-cell-depleted T cells, or PBMCs.

Libraries were prepared by immunoSEQ multiplex PCR; TCRdb keeps only in-frame clonotypes and omits some of them. This table has fewer than 130,000 clones, roughly four fifths appearing once. V lost 6 bases, J lost 9 bases, and 5 bases stayed unmatched. The CDR3 totals 12 residues. Germline-derived CDR1 and CDR2 are GTSNPN and SVGIG (reference sequence). The TCR sequence derives from a woman aged 55 to 70 with acute or convalescent COVID-19. The chain recombines TRBV30 with TRBJ1-6; 7 nucleotides match TRBD1. The material sequenced was peripheral blood. CDR3 DNA sequence: TGTGCCTGCCAAGGGGGCCTTTCACCCCTCCACTTT. Its protein is CACQGGLSPLHF.